A selection of T cell receptor beta chains follows, all from one sample in a study of CD8 T cells in Susac syndrome. One entry per CDR3 protein results from TCRdb running MiXCR on the immunoSEQ multiplex PCR reads. Among about 300,000 distinct CDR3 sequences listed, about 82% were seen once. The material sequenced was CD8+ T cells from PBMCs. These receptors came from a human donor with multiple sclerosis. Each CDR3 is given with its conserved first and last residue. The D gene is left open where the match is weak. The size of a clone is reported for some rows only, either as once, few or many, or as a class for expanded clones.

clone_size v_call d_call cdr3_aa
NA TRBV18 TRBD1 CASSPIGTGDIYGYTF
NA TRBV6-5 TRBD2 CASSYSSGRADPRFSTDTQYF
NA TRBV12-3/TRBV12-4 NA CASSFRGVGNTIYF
NA TRBV20-1 TRBD1 CSARDLGTGITDTQYF
few TRBV11-2 TRBD1 CASSFRGRRTDTQYF
NA TRBV5-1 NA CASSLESGDLQETQYF
NA TRBV3-1 NA CASSQEGATSYEQYF
NA TRBV7-8 NA CASSLARSGYEQYF
NA TRBV5-8 TRBD2 CASTLTTSGSPSTDTQYF
NA TRBV7-9 TRBD2 CASSSWTSGKSSYNEQFF
few TRBV4-1 NA CASSQDSGLYNEQFF
once TRBV9 NA CASSVGGPSSYEQYF
NA TRBV28 TRBD1 CASSLPTGTGGAPGYTF
NA TRBV13 NA CASSLGTVEEAFF
NA TRBV30 TRBD2 CAWSRLAGVRKQFF
once TRBV12-3/TRBV12-4 NA CASSSPPVLTF
once TRBV27 NA CASSLFGGGYGYTF
NA TRBV7-3 NA CASSSDGVSTQYF
once TRBV19 TRBD2 CASSIFPGLAGGTDTQYF
NA TRBV27 NA CASSLGPDSYYGYTF
NA TRBV15 TRBD1 CATSRGQGENYGYTF
NA TRBV30 NA CAWDYIGANEQFF
NA TRBV30 TRBD2 CAWRGGIQPYEQYF
NA TRBV6-2/TRBV6-3 NA CASSYGEGRSLNQPQHF
NA TRBV7-9 TRBD1 CASRLEGASIYGYTF
NA TRBV12-3/TRBV12-4 NA CASTLRRGAGTGELFF
NA TRBV7-9 TRBD1 CASSYRDSQTQYF
NA TRBV12-3/TRBV12-4 NA CASTQGHGGYTF
NA TRBV27 NA CASSLGTAVRRQYF
NA TRBV5-1 NA CANSLGYGSSYEQYF
NA TRBV5-4 TRBD2 CASSSGLAGDLGNEQFF
NA TRBV2 NA CASSEAGLTDTQYF
NA TRBV3-1 TRBD2 CASSQETTSGSNEQYF
NA TRBV27 NA CASSPHAGAGLSTGELFF
NA TRBV11-2 NA CASSSPREARDEQFF
NA TRBV6-2/TRBV6-3 NA CASYRFGYNEQFF
NA TRBV9 TRBD2 CASSVGLGQREQYF
NA TRBV2 NA CASSAPEQASKNIQYF
NA TRBV15 NA CATSRDLDNQPQHF
NA TRBV20-1 TRBD2 CSAREALAGGIEQFF
few TRBV4-3 NA CASSQSFRGGVYEQYF
NA TRBV7-9 NA CASSLLSRDEQYF
NA TRBV27 TRBD1 CASSLYIITGGTEAFF
NA TRBV2 NA CASSERRGKEDGYTF
NA TRBV4-3 TRBD1 CASSYRQGDNSPLHF
NA TRBV5-6 NA CASSLYDGDEQYF
once TRBV7-9 NA CASSLVGGLNTEAFF
NA TRBV4-3 NA CASSLRAHEQFF